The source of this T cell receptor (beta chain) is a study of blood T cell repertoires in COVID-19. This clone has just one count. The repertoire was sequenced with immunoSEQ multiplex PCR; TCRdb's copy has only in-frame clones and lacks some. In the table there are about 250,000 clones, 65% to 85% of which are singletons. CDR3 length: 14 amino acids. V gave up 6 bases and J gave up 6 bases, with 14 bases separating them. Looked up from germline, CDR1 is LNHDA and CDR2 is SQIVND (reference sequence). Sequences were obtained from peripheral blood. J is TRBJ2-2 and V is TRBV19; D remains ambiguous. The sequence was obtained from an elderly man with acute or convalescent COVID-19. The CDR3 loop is CASSRNSVSGELFF. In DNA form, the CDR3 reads TGTGCCAGTAGCCGAAATTCAGTATCCGGGGAGCTGTTTTTT.